The T cell receptor (beta chain) described here comes from a study of T-cell reconstitution after alpha-beta-depleted transplantation in children. The CDR3 runs 16 residues. The V end was cut by 6 bases, the J end by 1 base, with 16 bases between. The authors prepared the TCRbeta library with unique molecular identifiers. TCRdb re-called the PCR reads with MiXCR, one entry per CDR3 protein. The sample has just over 950,000 distinct CDR3 sequences; about 30% are singletons. As regards this clonotype: Its target is not known.

Broader study findings: T-cell numbers and diversity one year post-transplant derived largely from freshly generated T cells. Expanded graft clones, several hundred of them, were reportedly the source of alpha-beta T cells about two months after transplant. For some patients, TCRbeta diversity was high at day 60 because of recipient T cells and thymic progenitors that survived.

The sample consisted of PBMCs, mostly from graft donor cells, taken 360 days after TCRalphabeta/CD19-depleted stem cell transplant. The rearrangement uses TRBV12-3 or TRBV12-4 and TRBJ2-1, with D perhaps TRBD1 (5 bases). This clonotype was obtained from a boy in the first two years of life who had a stem cell transplant for SCID, so the T cells may come from the graft donor. CDR3 DNA sequence: TGTGCCAGCAGCCTTCTGGGGCGTTGGTCCTACAATGAGCAGTTCTTC. It yields the protein CASSLLGRWSYNEQFF.